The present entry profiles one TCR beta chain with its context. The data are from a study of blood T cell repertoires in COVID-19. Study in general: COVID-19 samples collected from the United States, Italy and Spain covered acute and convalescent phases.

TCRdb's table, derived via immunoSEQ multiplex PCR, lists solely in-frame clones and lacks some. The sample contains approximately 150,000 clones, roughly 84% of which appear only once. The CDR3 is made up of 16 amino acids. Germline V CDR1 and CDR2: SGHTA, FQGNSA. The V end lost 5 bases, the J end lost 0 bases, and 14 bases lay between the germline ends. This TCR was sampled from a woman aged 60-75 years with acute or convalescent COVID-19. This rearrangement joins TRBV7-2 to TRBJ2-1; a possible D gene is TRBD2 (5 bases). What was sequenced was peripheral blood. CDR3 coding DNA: TGTGCCAGCAGCCCCCGACCGGGAAGCTCCTACAATGAGCAGTTCTTC. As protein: CASSPRPGSSYNEQFF.